Following are 25 T cell receptor beta chains from one sample sequenced in a study of technical replicates of blood from several donors. This table comes from immunoSEQ multiplex PCR, and its TCRdb copy is limited to in-frame clones, with some not included. The data hold about 80,000 clones, with around 94% observed a single time. Material: T cells isolated from PBMCs. These receptors were obtained from a human donor in good health.

Remarks on this clone: One junction end disagrees with the germline gene, perhaps due to a read error. The V call is TRBV11-2, the J call TRBJ1-2; a weak D match, TRBD1 (6 bases). Per the germline V gene, CDR1 is SGHAT and CDR2 is FQNNGV. This CDR3 comprises 15 residues. The CDR3: CASSLDPGAPLGYTF. In DNA form, the CDR3 reads TGTGCCAGCAGCCTAGACCCAGGGGCTCCTTTAGGCTACACCTTC.

The V and J genes are TRBV7-2 and TRBJ1-1, with 9 bases identical to TRBD1. V was clipped by 3 bases and J by 7 bases; unmatched bases: 9. The length of the CDR3 is 15 residues. The germline V gene encodes CDR1 SGHTA and CDR2 FQGNSA. CDR3 DNA: TGTGCCAGCAGCTTGTCGACAGGGGGAAGGGGTGAAGCTTTCTTT. This translates into CASSLSTGGRGEAFF.

The chain recombines TRBV5-1 with TRBJ2-3; TRBD1 aligns across 9 bases. CDR1 is SGHRS, CDR2 YFSETQ, per germline. The J segment lost 4 bases and the V segment lost 3 bases, leaving 3 bases of the junction unmatched. The CDR3 length is 14 residues. The CDR3 DNA reads TGCGCCAGCAGCTATGGACAGGGGTCAGATACGCAGTATTTT. Translation: CASSYGQGSDTQYF.

The chain has TRBV10-3 and TRBJ2-7, with D tentatively TRBD1 (7 bases). The CDR3 is 16 amino acids. Trimming took 0 bases from V and 4 from J, leaving 16 bases between them. The germline CDR1 and CDR2 sequences are ENHRY and SYGVKD. CDR3 sequence (DNA): TGTGCCATCAGTGAGTCGCAGGAGGGGGCGCAGTACGAGCAGTACTTC. Translating it yields CAISESQEGAQYEQYF.

The V and J genes are TRBV14 and TRBJ2-5, with 7 nucleotides matching TRBD1. The CDR3 sequence is 15 residues long. The J segment lost 4 bases and the V segment lost 5 bases, leaving 10 bases of the junction unmatched. Germline-derived CDR1 and CDR2 are SGHDN and FVKESK. The DNA for the CDR3 is TGTGCCAGCAGCGACAGACAGGGCTCGGGAGAGACCCAGTACTTC. It encodes CASSDRQGSGETQYF.

The rearrangement links TRBV9 to TRBJ1-2, with D tentatively TRBD1 (5 bases). The length of the CDR3 is 14 residues. The V end was cut by 3 bases, the J end by 8 bases, with 17 bases between. Germline assignment: CDR1 SGDLS and CDR2 YYNGEE. The CDR3 DNA reads TGTGCCAGCAGCGCCCACGAGCTCTCAGGGGGCTACACCTTC. The encoded protein is CASSAHELSGGYTF. The variable domain in full, completed from reference TRBV9 and TRBJ1-2, reads DSGVTQTPKHLITATGQRVTLRCSPRSGDLSVYWYQQSLDQGLQFLIQYYNGEERAKGNILERFSAQQFPDLHSELNLSSLELGDSALYFCASSAHELSGGYTFGSGTRLTVV.

The CDR3 DNA reads as TGTGCCAGTAGCCAGCTGGGACAGGGAATCTATGGCTACACCTTC. Translated, it gives CASSQLGQGIYGYTF. The genes are TRBV19 and TRBJ1-2, with TRBD1 matching over 9 bases. V lost 6 bases, J lost 4 bases, and 9 bases stayed unmatched. Germline values: CDR1 LNHDA, CDR2 SQIVND (reference sequence). The CDR3 is 15 amino acids.

This clone was recorded only once. The J gene is TRBJ2-2, the V gene TRBV10-1, with 7 bases lining up with TRBD2. The CDR3 has 14 amino acids. J was trimmed by 3 bases and V by 6 bases; bases with no gene match: 4. From germline, CDR1 is WNHNN and CDR2 SYGVQD (reference sequence). In nucleotides, the CDR3 is TGCGCCAGCAGGGCTGGGGGGGACACCGGGGAGCTGTTTTTT. Its translation is CASRAGGDTGELFF.

CDR3 nucleotide sequence: TGTGCCAGCAGCTTCGGAGCGTCGGTCTCCTACGAGCAGTACTTC. This codes for CASSFGASVSYEQYF. The chain is built from TRBV11-3 and TRBJ2-7; no definite D call. The CDR3 loop spans 15 amino acids. Germline-derived CDR1 and CDR2 are SGHNT and YENEEA. Trimming stripped 3 bases from V and 0 bases from J, with 12 bases between.

The chain has TRBV2 and TRBJ1-5; 8 bases align to TRBD1. The ends lost 6 bases at V and 10 bases at J; junction bases unmatched: 11. Germline V gene sequence: CDR1 SNHLY, CDR2 FYNNEI. The CDR3 contains 14 residues. CDR3 nucleotide sequence: TGTGCCAGCAGCTCCGGGACAGGTCGTTCTCCCCAGCATTTT. Translation: CASSSGTGRSPQHF. Full variable domain (remainder filled in from reference TRBV2 and TRBJ1-5): EPEVTQTPSHQVTQMGQEVILRCVPISNHLYFYWYRQILGQKVEFLVSFYNNEISEKSEIFDDQFSVERPDGSNFTLKIRSTKLEDSAMYFCASSSGTGRSPQHFGDGTRLSIL.

The chain recombines TRBV11-3 with TRBJ2-5; 10 nucleotides line up with TRBD2. The CDR3 sequence is 16 residues long. Germline CDR1 and CDR2: SGHNT and YENEEA. V gave up 1 base and J gave up 5 bases; unmatched junction bases: 7. The CDR3 bases are TGTGCCAGCAGCTTAGGCCTAGCGGGAGTACGGGAGACCCAGTACTTC. This translates into CASSLGLAGVRETQYF.

The chain joins TRBV14 to TRBJ1-1; D is undetermined. The V end lost 0 bases, the J end lost 3 bases, and 8 bases lay between the germline ends. The CDR3 spans 14 residues. Germline V CDR1 and CDR2: SGHDN, FVKESK. The CDR3 DNA is TGTGCCAGCAGCCAAGATCGGGGTGACACTGAAGCTTTCTTT. This gives the protein CASSQDRGDTEAFF. The variable domain in full, completed from reference TRBV14 and TRBJ1-1, reads EAGVTQFPSHSVIEKGQTVTLRCDPISGHDNLYWYRRVMGKEIKFLLHFVKESKQDESGMPNNRFLAERTGGTYSTLKVQPAELEDSGVYFCASSQDRGDTEAFFGQGTRLTVV.

The V and J genes are TRBV4-1 and TRBJ2-1; D might be TRBD1 (5 bases). CDR1 is MGHRA, CDR2 YSYEKL, per germline. V lost 0 bases and J 5 bases, leaving 8 bases between the germline ends. The CDR3 sequence is 14 residues long. CDR3 protein: CASSQESRDNEQFF. The CDR3 DNA sequence: TGCGCCAGCAGCCAAGAAAGCAGGGACAATGAGCAGTTCTTC.

V usage is TRBV10-3 and J usage is TRBJ1-2, with TRBD1 matching 10 bases. The J segment lost 3 bases and the V segment lost 10 bases, leaving 5 bases of the junction unmatched. Germline V gene sequence: CDR1 ENHRY, CDR2 SYGVKD. The CDR3 covers 13 residues. CDR3 loop: CATGTGDHYGYTF. CDR3 DNA: TGTGCCACGGGGACAGGGGATCACTATGGCTACACCTTC.

This clone has only a few counts. The CDR3 loop is CASSPGTGGSAFF. The CDR3 coding sequence is TGTGCCAGCAGCCCAGGGACAGGGGGCTCAGCTTTCTTT. The V call is TRBV27, the J call TRBJ1-1, with TRBD1 matching over 12 bases. J gave up 10 bases and V 6 bases, and 6 bases lay outside the gene matches. CDR1 and CDR2 (germline): MNHEY, SMNVEV (reference sequence). The CDR3 is 13 amino acids.

The CDR3 DNA reads as TGTGCCAGCACGGCAGGGTATCTCCAGCATTTT. Translation: CASTAGYLQHF. J is TRBJ1-5 and V is TRBV6-1; perhaps TRBD1 as D (5 bases). Trimming shortened V by 7 bases and J by 12 bases, and 13 bases separated the two germline ends. This CDR3 comprises 11 residues. Germline V gene sequence: CDR1 MNHNS, CDR2 SASEGT.

This chain joins TRBV18 and TRBJ1-2, with D possibly being TRBD1 (5 bases). Trimming shortened V by 3 bases and J by 2 bases, and 7 bases separated the two germline ends. The CDR3 sequence is 13 residues long. Germline CDR1 KGHSH, CDR2 LQKENI. CDR3 amino acids: CASSPTVNYGYTF. The CDR3 bases are TGTGCCAGCTCACCGACAGTAAACTATGGCTACACCTTC.

There are a few counts of this clone. The J gene is TRBJ2-3, the V gene TRBV5-4; the D gene is possibly TRBD2 (5 bases). This CDR3 region has 15 residues. Germline loops: CDR1 SGHNT, CDR2 YYREEE (reference sequence). V lost 0 bases and J 5 bases, leaving 13 bases between the germline ends. CDR3 amino acids: CASSLGGGSIDTQYF. CDR3 in DNA: TGTGCCAGCAGCTTGGGCGGCGGGTCTATAGATACGCAGTATTTT.

This chain uses TRBV7-3 with TRBJ1-1, with 8 bases matching TRBD1. The trim removed 3 bases at V and 8 bases at J, leaving 5 bases unmatched. Germline CDR1 is SGHTA and CDR2 is FQGTGA. CDR3 length: 13 amino acids. The CDR3 region is CASSFDRGGEAFF. CDR3 nucleotides: TGTGCCAGCAGCTTTGACAGGGGCGGAGAAGCTTTCTTT.

The chain employs TRBV28 and TRBJ2-1; 8 bases are shared with TRBD2. Germline lookup yields CDR1 MDHEN and CDR2 SYDVKM. V lost 3 bases, J lost 6 bases, and 7 bases stayed unmatched. The CDR3 is 15 residues long. CDR3 bases: TGTGCCAGCAGTTTCTTGAGCGGGAGTGGCAATGAGCAGTTCTTC. Translation gives CASSFLSGSGNEQFF.

The chain has TRBV11-3 and TRBJ2-7, with 8 positions matching TRBD1. In germline, CDR1 is SGHNT, CDR2 YENEEA. The CDR3 has 15 amino acids. The J segment lost 4 bases and the V segment lost 4 bases, leaving 9 bases of the junction unmatched. CDR3: CASSSNDRGDYEQYF. Written as DNA, the CDR3 is TGTGCCAGCAGCTCAAACGACAGGGGTGATTACGAGCAGTACTTC. Based on the CDR3 plus reference TRBV11-3 and TRBJ2-7, the full variable domain is EAGVVQSPRYKIIEKKQPVAFWCNPISGHNTLYWYLQNLGQGPELLIRYENEEAVDDSQLPKDRFSAERLKGVDSTLKIQPAELGDSAVYLCASSSNDRGDYEQYFGPGTRLTVT.

The J gene is TRBJ2-7, the V gene TRBV5-4; 13 positions agree with TRBD2. Germline loops: CDR1 SGHNT, CDR2 YYREEE (reference sequence). The CDR3 totals 15 residues. J was trimmed by 6 bases and V by 1 base; bases with no gene match: 4. CDR3 sequence reads: CASSLLGLAGAEQYF. CDR3 DNA sequence: TGTGCCAGCAGCTTGTTAGGACTAGCGGGAGCCGAGCAGTACTTC.

This clone was seen only a few times. V is TRBV6-4 and J is TRBJ1-6, with D possibly being TRBD1 (5 bases). CDR1 MRHNA and CDR2 SNTAGT come from the germline V gene. This CDR3 region has 15 residues. V was shortened by 0 bases and J by 7 bases, with 10 bases between the two germline ends. CDR3 coding DNA: TGTGCCAGCAGTGACTCGCCAGGGAACAATTCACCCCTCCACTTT. Protein product: CASSDSPGNNSPLHF.

The chain couples TRBV6-4 to TRBJ2-3; TRBD2 matches at 12 bases. Per the germline V gene, CDR1 is MRHNA and CDR2 is SNTAGT. The V gene end was trimmed by 3 bases and the J gene end by 6 bases; junction bases not matched to a gene: 4. This CDR3 region has 15 residues. CDR3 sequence reads: CASSEASGRADTQYF. CDR3 nucleotide sequence: TGTGCCAGCAGTGAAGCTAGCGGGAGGGCCGATACGCAGTATTTT.

The V gene is TRBV27, the J gene TRBJ2-5; tentatively, D is TRBD1 (6 bases). CDR3 size: 12 residues. Germline loops: CDR1 MNHEY, CDR2 SMNVEV (reference sequence). The V and J ends lost 11 bases and 2 bases respectively, with 12 bases between them. The CDR3 region is CASKDRQETQYF. CDR3 DNA: TGTGCCTCCAAGGACAGACAAGAGACCCAGTACTTC.